Below are 17 T cell receptor beta chains sequenced from a single sample in a study of regulatory T cells in long-lasting Graves disease. Relying on iRepertoire HTBI primers and Arm-PCR of CDR3 regions, the team built TCR beta libraries. TCRdb re-analysed the multiplex PCR reads in MiXCR, keeping a single row per CDR3 protein. The data contain about 520,000 distinct CDR3 sequences, more than 10% of them seen just once; the ten biggest clones take up approximately 9%. Indicated time point: newly diagnosed GD, antithyroid drugs for less than 3 months. PBMCs were the source of the RNA used for TCR sequencing. Separately, the same data were catalogued under a study of T cells in Graves' hyperthyroidism and ophthalmopathy.

Material: peripheral blood mononuclear cells (PBMCs), obtained at new diagnosis, from a patient treated with antithyroid drugs. The receptors here all came from a woman aged 25 to 45 with Graves disease.

In its sample, this clonotype was seen many times. The rearrangement uses TRBV24-1 and TRBJ2-2; 9 nucleotides align to TRBD1. The length of the CDR3 is 16 residues. The germline V gene has CDR1 KGHDR and CDR2 SFDVKD. V was pared by 4 bases and J by 5 bases, with 7 bases of the junction left unmatched. This chain's CDR3 is CATSEPGTGYTGELFF. As DNA, the CDR3 is TGTGCCACCAGTGAGCCCGGGACAGGGTATACCGGGGAGCTGTTTTTT.

This clonotype was counted at least ten times. V is TRBV11-2 and J is TRBJ2-2; 7 nucleotides line up with TRBD2. V shed 7 bases and J 6 bases; nucleotides not matched to a gene: 14. The CDR3 is made up of 16 amino acids. CDR1 SGHAT and CDR2 FQNNGV come from the germline V gene. The CDR3 here is CASKPLRTSNSGELFF. CDR3 nucleotide sequence: TGTGCCAGCAAACCGTTGAGGACTAGTAATTCCGGGGAGCTGTTTTTT.

This chain uses TRBV29-1 with TRBJ2-3, with unresolved D. The CDR3 has 10 residues. Germline assignment: CDR1 SQVTM and CDR2 ANQGSEA. Trimming stripped 6 bases from V and 6 bases from J, with 7 bases between. CDR3 sequence: CSVPADTQYF. CDR3 bases: TGCAGCGTCCCAGCGGATACGCAGTATTTT.

This clonotype was picked up many times. The chain has TRBV3-1 and TRBJ2-5, with D unresolved. V lost 4 bases to trimming and J lost 0 bases, with 6 bases between them. Per germline, CDR1 LGHDT and CDR2 YNNKEL (reference sequence). The length of the CDR3 is 13 residues. CDR3 DNA: TGTGCCAGCAGCCCGCGTGACCAAGAGACCCAGTACTTC. Amino acids: CASSPRDQETQYF.

On this clonotype: In this CDR3 the conserved last residue, phenylalanine or tryptophan, is missing, so a read error is likely. It is unclear where the CDR3 begins or ends on the DNA, so no DNA is shown, and the CDR3 is as TCRdb lists it. The rearrangement uses TRBV28 and TRBJ2-4; TRBD1 is the table's D call, not checked against the DNA. From germline, CDR1 is MDHEN and CDR2 SYDVKM. Counting both end residues, the CDR3 totals 16 amino acids. CDR3 in amino acids: CASSLPGVLTEQYFGP.

This clonotype was counted only a few times. The junction departs from germline at one end; a sequencing error may be responsible. This chain joins TRBV7-9 and TRBJ2-1; TRBD1 matches at 8 bases. Germline lookup yields CDR1 SEHNR and CDR2 FQNEAQ (reference sequence). The CDR3 totals 12 residues. This CDR3 is CASSHGSGTGSF. CDR3 coding DNA: TGTGCCAGCAGCCACGGCTCCGGGACAGGATCCTTC.

This clonotype was recorded many times. The CDR3 bases are TGTGCCAGCAGCTTATCGTGGGGGGGGGCCTACAATGAGCAGTTCTTC. Residues: CASSLSWGGAYNEQFF. V and J are TRBV7-9 and TRBJ2-1; 7 bases match TRBD2. V trimming: 2 bases; J trimming: 2 bases; junction bases outside the gene matches: 6. The CDR3 length is 16 residues. Germline V gene data show CDR1 as SEHNR and CDR2 as FQNEAQ (reference sequence). Looking up the rest from reference TRBV7-9 and TRBJ2-1 gives the full variable domain: DTGVSQNPRHKITKRGQNVTFRCDPISEHNRLYWYRQTLGQGPEFLTYFQNEAQLEKSRLLSDRFSAERPKGSFSTLEIQRTEQGDSAMYLCASSLSWGGAYNEQFFGPGTRLTVL.

This clonotype was counted a few times. The rearrangement links TRBV28 to TRBJ1-3; D perhaps matches TRBD1 (5 bases). V lost 7 bases and J lost 4, with 14 bases in between. Germline V gene lookup returns CDR1 MDHEN and CDR2 SYDVKM. This CDR3 has 14 residues. The CDR3 loop is CASTPYGDGNTIYF. Here the CDR3 DNA reads TGTGCCAGCACCCCCTACGGGGACGGAAACACCATATATTTT.

This clonotype was detected ten times or more. The chain has TRBV13 and TRBJ2-7; D remains ambiguous. Deletions cut 0 bases from V and 8 bases from J, with 11 bases between. CDR3 length: 13 amino acids. CDR1 and CDR2 (germline): PRHDT, FYEKMQ (reference sequence). The CDR3 DNA reads as TGTGCCAGCAGCTTAGGAATAACCTCCCAGCAGTACTTC. This codes for CASSLGITSQQYF.

This clonotype was seen repeatedly, ten times or more. V gene TRBV20-1 combines with J gene TRBJ2-5; 10 bases line up with TRBD2. V was clipped by 3 bases and J by 2 bases; unmatched bases: 27. CDR3 size: 22 residues. Germline V gene data show CDR1 as DFQATT and CDR2 as SNEGSKA (reference sequence). CDR3 coding DNA: TGCAGTGCTAGCCCGATCGGAGGCCGGTTGTTAGCGGGAGGCCAGTATCAAGAGACCCAGTACTTC. Translation: CSASPIGGRLLAGGQYQETQYF.

V and J are TRBV6-2 or TRBV6-3 and TRBJ1-5; no clear D. CDR1 and CDR2 (germline): MNHEY, SVGEGT. V was cut by 8 bases and J by 3 bases, with 8 bases left in between. The CDR3 length is 12 residues. The CDR3 protein is CASWANNQPQHF. The DNA for the CDR3 is TGTGCCAGCTGGGCAAACAATCAGCCCCAGCATTTT.

At least ten counts were recorded for this clonotype. V usage is TRBV7-9 and J usage is TRBJ2-7, with D possibly being TRBD1 (6 bases). This CDR3 region has 17 residues. Germline CDR1 reads SEHNR; CDR2 reads FQNEAQ (reference sequence). Trimming pared 5 bases from V and 1 base from J, leaving 21 bases between. In DNA, the CDR3 is TGTGCCAGCAGCGGACGAGAGTGGGGGACACCTTCCTACGAGCAGTACTTC. Its protein product is CASSGREWGTPSYEQYF.

The chain carries TRBV7-2 and TRBJ2-7; the match to TRBD2 covers 7 bases. The CDR3 contains 14 residues. V was clipped by 1 base and J by 5 bases; unmatched bases: 5. Germline CDR1 and CDR2: SGHTA and FQGNSA. CDR3 bases: TGTGCCAGCAGCTTAGGCGGCGGGAGCAACGAGCAGTACTTC. It translates to CASSLGGGSNEQYF. The complete variable domain, with remaining parts taken from reference TRBV7-2 and TRBJ2-7, reads GAGVSQSPSNKVTEKGKDVELRCDPISGHTALYWYRQSLGQGLEFLIYFQGNSAPDKSGLPSDRFSAERTGGSVSTLTIQRTQQEDSAVYLCASSLGGGSNEQYFGPGTRLTVT.

This clonotype was picked up many times. This chain connects TRBV6-2 or TRBV6-3 to TRBJ2-3, with D perhaps assigned TRBD1 or TRBD2 (6 bases each). Germline CDR1 MNHEY, CDR2 SVGEGT. CDR3 length: 19 residues. Trimming shortened V by 2 bases and J by 0 bases, and 21 bases separated the two germline ends. The CDR3 protein is CASSYHPRIGGASTDTQYF. The CDR3 DNA is TGTGCCAGCAGTTACCACCCGAGGATCGGGGGCGCGAGCACAGATACGCAGTATTTT.

The table lists this clonotype with many counts. The chain uses TRBV12-3 or TRBV12-4 and TRBJ1-3, with a weak D call TRBD1 (6 bases). The V end was cut by 8 bases, the J end by 7 bases, with 18 bases between. This CDR3 has 14 amino acids. Here the CDR3 DNA reads TGTGCCAGCGCTGGTACGGGGGGCATGAACACCATATATTTT. It translates to CASAGTGGMNTIYF.

This clonotype was detected a few times. The CDR3 DNA sequence: TGTGCCAGCTCACCCTCAGTGGGGGTGAACACTGAAGCTTTCTTT. This sequence encodes CASSPSVGVNTEAFF. The chain recombines TRBV18 with TRBJ1-1, with a possible D match to TRBD1 (5 bases). Trimming took off 3 bases at V and 0 bases at J, with 11 bases between the two ends. The CDR3 runs to 15 residues. The germline CDR1 and CDR2 sequences are KGHSH and LQKENI.

This clonotype was seen repeatedly, ten times or more. The chain joins TRBV10-2 to TRBJ2-1, with 8 positions matching TRBD2. Germline V gene sequence: CDR1 WSHSY, CDR2 SAAADI. Germline trimming cut 4 bases from V and 9 bases from J; bases unmatched to any gene: 11. The CDR3 totals 15 residues. In DNA, the CDR3 is TGCGCCAGCAGTGGATTAAGCGGGAGTCAGGCTGAGCAGTTCTTC. The encoded protein is CASSGLSGSQAEQFF.